Each of the 30 T cell receptor beta chains below was sequenced from the same sample in a study of blood T cells in healthy people across ages. A J-beta primer mix and a sample-barcoded 5' primer were used in a second PCR of about 7 to 12 cycles. TCRdb reprocessed the 5' RACE reads with MiXCR, giving one entry per CDR3 protein. This sample has hundreds of thousands of distinct CDR3 sequences, with roughly three fifths found just once. The material sequenced was blood. These receptors were obtained from a man in his fifties or sixties in good health.

The V and J genes are TRBV4-1 and TRBJ2-4, with D unresolved. The last part of the DNA fits TRBJ2-7 better; the J call may be wrong. The length of the CDR3 is 12 residues. Germline CDR1 and CDR2: MGHRA and YSYEKL. The CDR3 here is CASSQDSHEQYF. The CDR3 DNA reads as TGCGCCAGCAGCCAAGATAGCCACGAGCAGTACTTC.

CDR3 amino acids: CASSLAMANTQYF. The DNA for the CDR3 is TGTGCCAGCAGCTTAGCCATGGCAAATACGCAGTATTTT. This sequence joins TRBV11-2 and TRBJ2-3; D gene ambiguous. With 1 base removed from V and 7 bases from J, the gap between germline ends came to 9 bases. This CDR3 contains 13 residues. Germline V gene data show CDR1 as SGHAT and CDR2 as FQNNGV.

The gene calls are TRBV21-1 and TRBJ2-7; TRBD1 is the table's D call and was not checked against the DNA. TRBV21-1 constitutes a pseudogene. The CDR3 runs 10 residues. CDR3 sequence reads: CAIQGGEQYF. The CDR3 DNA is TGTGCCATCCAGGGGGGGGAGCAGTACTTC.

This clonotype was detected a few times. The chain links TRBV7-9 to TRBJ2-7; D is undetermined. The tail of the sequence fits TRBJ2-5 better, so the J call may be wrong. The CDR3 spans 13 residues. Germline V gene data show CDR1 as SEHNR and CDR2 as FQNEAQ (reference sequence). The CDR3 spells CASSFRVGETQYF. The CDR3 coding sequence is TGTGCCAGCAGCTTTCGGGTAGGAGAGACCCAGTACTTC.

A few counts support this clonotype. The V call is TRBV10-3, the J call TRBJ2-3; TRBD2 agrees at 7 bases. Germline CDR1 ENHRY, CDR2 SYGVKD. The CDR3 has 14 residues. J gave up 4 bases and V 7 bases, and 8 bases lay outside the gene matches. The chain's CDR3 is CAINSDRGADTQYF. Written as DNA, the CDR3 is TGTGCCATCAACAGCGACCGGGGGGCAGATACGCAGTATTTT.

This clonotype was counted between two and nine times. The rearrangement links TRBV2 to TRBJ1-4; tentative D call: TRBD1 (5 bases). The CDR3 totals 15 residues. Germline V gives CDR1 SNHLY, CDR2 FYNNEI. V gave up 2 bases and J gave up 8 bases, with 15 bases separating them. CDR3 sequence: CASSELGGEGEKLFF. For the CDR3, the DNA is TGTGCCAGCAGTGAACTCGGTGGGGAGGGGGAAAAACTGTTTTTT.

The chain combines TRBV25-1 with TRBJ2-5; D unclear. Germline V gene data show CDR1 as MGHDK and CDR2 as SYGVNS. V lost 3 bases and J 5 bases, leaving 13 bases between the germline ends. The CDR3 is 14 residues long. CDR3 in DNA: TGTGCCAGCAGTGAGGGCGGAGCTTGGGAGACCCAGTACTTC. It codes for CASSEGGAWETQYF. The variable domain in full, with the rest retrieved from reference TRBV25-1 and TRBJ2-5, is EADIYQTPRYLVIGTGKKITLECSQTMGHDKMYWYQQDPGMELHLIHYSYGVNSTEKGDLSSESTVSRIRTEHFPLTLESARPSHTSQYLCASSEGGAWETQYFGPGTRLLVL.

This clonotype was detected only a few times. The chain joins TRBV6-1 to TRBJ2-1; no firm D call. V was cut by 5 bases and J by 0 bases, with 8 bases left in between. The CDR3 has 14 residues. CDR1 is MNHNS, CDR2 SASEGT, per germline. CDR3 DNA: TGTGCCAGCAGTAGCCCTAGCTCCTACAATGAGCAGTTCTTC. Amino acids: CASSSPSSYNEQFF.

V and J are TRBV2 and TRBJ2-7; maybe TRBD2 (6 bases). This CDR3 region has 13 residues. The V end was cut by 10 bases, the J end by 3 bases, with 16 bases between. Germline loops: CDR1 SNHLY, CDR2 FYNNEI. This CDR3 is CATGLEAFYEQYF. The CDR3 DNA is TGTGCCACGGGACTCGAAGCCTTCTACGAGCAGTACTTC.

This CDR3 is CAISEKRQGPNYGYTF. CDR3 coding DNA: TGTGCCATCAGTGAGAAGAGACAGGGCCCTAACTATGGCTACACCTTC. This sequence joins TRBV10-3 and TRBJ1-2; the match to TRBD1 covers 7 bases. The V segment lost 2 bases and the J segment 0 bases; nucleotides outside the gene matches: 6. Germline V gene lookup returns CDR1 ENHRY and CDR2 SYGVKD. The CDR3 has 16 residues.

The chain links TRBV5-1 to TRBJ2-5, with TRBD2 matching 14 bases. The CDR3 contains 15 residues. Trimming took 4 bases from V and 3 from J; bases not matched to a gene: 2. The germline gives CDR1 SGHRS, CDR2 YFSETQ. The CDR3 DNA is TGCGCCAGCAGCCCGGGACTAGCGGGGGAAGAGACCCAGTACTTC. Its protein product is CASSPGLAGEETQYF. The entire variable domain, with the rest obtained from reference TRBV5-1 and TRBJ2-5, is as follows: KAGVTQTPRYLIKTRGQQVTLSCSPISGHRSVSWYQQTPGQGLQFLFEYFSETQRNKGNFPGRFSGRQFSNSRSEMNVSTLELGDSALYLCASSPGLAGEETQYFGPGTRLLVL.

This chain joins TRBV15 and TRBJ2-4; 9 bases map to TRBD1. Germline CDR1 is LNHNV and CDR2 is YYDKDF (reference sequence). V gave up 3 bases and J gave up 2 bases; unmatched junction bases: 5. This CDR3 is 16 amino acids long. In DNA, the CDR3 is TGTGCCACCAGCAGGGGGACAGGGACCACCAAAAACATTCAGTACTTC. It yields the protein CATSRGTGTTKNIQYF.

V and J are TRBV11-2 and TRBJ2-1, with D perhaps matching TRBD1 (5 bases). V lost 1 base and J lost 11, with 15 bases in between. CDR3 length: 14 amino acids. Looked up from germline, CDR1 is SGHAT and CDR2 is FQNNGV. The CDR3 DNA sequence: TGTGCCAGCAGCTTAGGTAGGCAGGGAAGGAAGCAGTTCTTC. Amino acids: CASSLGRQGRKQFF.

The gene calls are TRBV20-1 and TRBJ1-2; TRBD1 aligns across 7 bases. Germline CDR1 DFQATT, CDR2 SNEGSKA (reference sequence). The CDR3 is 14 residues long. The J segment lost 4 bases and the V segment lost 6 bases, leaving 11 bases of the junction unmatched. The CDR3 DNA reads as TGCAGTGCCAACGCTTTGGGGACAGCCTATGGCTACACCTTC. The encoded protein is CSANALGTAYGYTF.

In its sample, this clonotype was seen a few times. This chain joins TRBV5-1 and TRBJ2-1; TRBD2 aligns across 10 bases. CDR3 length: 15 amino acids. In germline, CDR1 is SGHRS, CDR2 YFSETQ. V lost 2 bases and J lost 4; bases outside the gene matches: 3. The CDR3 spells CASSFTSGVYNEQFF. Here the CDR3 DNA reads TGCGCCAGCAGCTTCACTAGCGGGGTTTACAATGAGCAGTTCTTC.

The rearrangement joins TRBV29-1 to TRBJ2-2; D possibly uses TRBD1 or TRBD2 (5 bases each). CDR1 SQVTM and CDR2 ANQGSEA come from the germline V gene. V was trimmed by 4 bases and J by 3 bases, leaving 9 bases between them. The CDR3 runs to 13 residues. CDR3 sequence reads: CSVAGTYTGELFF. The CDR3 bases are TGCAGCGTTGCCGGGACCTACACCGGGGAGCTGTTTTTT.

The chain recombines TRBV27 with TRBJ1-6; D not resolved. Trimming pared 2 bases from V and 7 bases from J, leaving 12 bases between. In germline, CDR1 is MNHEY, CDR2 SMNVEV (reference sequence). The length of the CDR3 is 15 residues. The CDR3 sequence is CASSLAATLNSPLHF. The CDR3 DNA follows: TGTGCCAGCAGTTTAGCGGCTACCCTGAATTCACCCCTCCACTTT.

The CDR3 sequence is CASSQGLAGALAYF. CDR3 DNA sequence: TGTGCCAGCAGCCAAGGACTAGCGGGGGCTCTCGCGTACTTC. The chain carries TRBV3-1 and TRBJ2-7; 12 positions agree with TRBD2. This CDR3 is 14 amino acids long. Germline assignment: CDR1 LGHDT and CDR2 YNNKEL (reference sequence). Trimming took 1 base from V and 12 from J; bases not matched to a gene: 7.

In DNA, the CDR3 is TGTGCCAGCAGCCCGGACACGGGGCGCTACAATGAGCAGTTCTTC. Amino acid sequence: CASSPDTGRYNEQFF. The chain combines TRBV9 with TRBJ2-1; D possibly matches TRBD1 or TRBD2 (5 bases each). The V and J ends lost 4 bases and 3 bases respectively, with 14 bases between them. The CDR3 extends over 15 amino acids. Germline V lookup: CDR1 SGDLS, CDR2 YYNGEE.

V usage is TRBV4-1 and J usage is TRBJ1-2; D call uncertain. This CDR3 is built from 14 residues. Germline CDR1 is MGHRA and CDR2 is YSYEKL. V was shortened by 0 bases and J by 0 bases, with 5 bases between the two germline ends. As DNA, the CDR3 is TGCGCCAGCAGCCAAGAACGTACTAACTATGGCTACACCTTC. Translated, it gives CASSQERTNYGYTF.

This clonotype was seen a few times. The genes are TRBV6-5 and TRBJ2-5; the D gene is possibly TRBD1 (5 bases). The germline CDR1 and CDR2 sequences are MNHEY and SVGAGI. Trimming took off 0 bases at V and 3 bases at J, with 11 bases between the two ends. CDR3 length equals 15 residues. CDR3 amino acids: CASSYSATAEETQYF. The DNA for the CDR3 is TGTGCCAGCAGTTACTCTGCGACAGCCGAAGAGACCCAGTACTTC.

The chain carries TRBV29-1 and TRBJ2-5; D is ambiguous. V lost 4 bases and J 2 bases, leaving 8 bases between the germline ends. Germline V gene data show CDR1 as SQVTM and CDR2 as ANQGSEA. The length of the CDR3 is 12 residues. The CDR3 DNA is TGCAGCGTTGGGACCCTTCAAGAGACCCAGTACTTC. It yields the protein CSVGTLQETQYF.

This clonotype was detected once. V is TRBV20-1 and J is TRBJ2-1; tentative D call: TRBD2 (5 bases). The length of the CDR3 is 13 residues. Germline V gene sequence: CDR1 DFQATT, CDR2 SNEGSKA (reference sequence). The CDR3 DNA reads TGCTCGGGCATGGACTCCCCCGACAATGAGCAGTTCTTC. Its protein is CSGMDSPDNEQFF.

V is TRBV4-1 and J is TRBJ1-2; TRBD1 matches 10 bases. Germline trimming cut 0 bases from V and 4 bases from J; bases unmatched to any gene: 8. The CDR3 is made up of 17 amino acids. Germline V CDR1 and CDR2: MGHRA, YSYEKL. The CDR3 coding sequence is TGCGCCAGCAGCCAAGATTTCGGACAGGGGGGTATCTATGGCTACACCTTC. It yields the protein CASSQDFGQGGIYGYTF.

This clonotype was counted between two and nine times. The V gene is TRBV4-2, the J gene TRBJ2-3; 11 bases map to TRBD2. The length of the CDR3 is 17 residues. Trimming took 3 bases from V and 4 from J; bases not matched to a gene: 9. Per the germline V gene, CDR1 is LGHNA and CDR2 is YNFKEQ. The CDR3 DNA follows: TGTGCCAGCAGCCAGGACCATAGCGGGGGGGCCCCAGATACGCAGTATTTT. Amino acid sequence: CASSQDHSGGAPDTQYF.

The rearrangement joins TRBV27 to TRBJ1-6, with a tentative D call TRBD1 (6 bases). The CDR3 is 13 amino acids. Germline lookup yields CDR1 MNHEY and CDR2 SMNVEV (reference sequence). Trimming shortened V by 4 bases and J by 10 bases, and 11 bases separated the two germline ends. The CDR3 sequence is CASSSNRESPLHF. CDR3 in DNA: TGTGCCAGCAGTTCAAACAGGGAGTCACCCCTCCACTTT.

This chain connects TRBV7-2 to TRBJ2-5; D could derive from TRBD1 or TRBD2 (5 bases each). Deletions cut 4 bases from V and 5 bases from J, with 14 bases between. The CDR3 has 14 amino acids. Germline V gene lookup returns CDR1 SGHTA and CDR2 FQGNSA. The DNA for the CDR3 is TGTGCCAGCAGCTCCGGAAGATGGGGGGAGACCCAGTACTTC. This sequence encodes CASSSGRWGETQYF.

This clonotype has a single count. The V gene is TRBV3-1, the J gene TRBJ2-7; D remains ambiguous. Germline V gene data show CDR1 as LGHDT and CDR2 as YNNKEL (reference sequence). Trimming stripped 1 base from V and 7 bases from J, with 11 bases between. CDR3 length: 13 amino acids. The CDR3 DNA reads TGTGCCAGCAGCCAAGGAAGGCCGGGTGAGCAGTACTTC. It yields the protein CASSQGRPGEQYF.

CDR3 protein: CASSLPHEETQYF. DNA for the CDR3: TGTGCCAGCAGTTTACCCCATGAAGAGACCCAGTACTTC. The chain couples TRBV28 to TRBJ2-5; the D is unclear. V was clipped by 2 bases and J by 3 bases, with 7 bases between them. Germline CDR1 reads MDHEN; CDR2 reads SYDVKM. The CDR3 spans 13 residues.

On this clonotype itself: Germline is not matched at one junction end, which may reflect a read error. This chain links TRBV29-1 with TRBJ2-5, with 12 bases identical to TRBD1. Germline-derived CDR1 and CDR2 are SQVTM and ANQGSEA. CDR3 length: 14 residues. The CDR3 nucleotides read TGCAGCGGAACCGGGACAGGGGGCGCCGAGACCCAGAACTTC. This encodes CSGTGTGGAETQNF.